This TCR beta chain emerged from a study of blood T cell repertoires in COVID-19. Turning to the study itself: Material from acute and convalescent COVID-19 was sourced from the United States, Italy and Spain. T cells, B-cell-depleted T cells, or PBMCs supplied cDNA or gDNA.

V lost 3 bases and J lost 0; bases outside the gene matches: 2. Per germline, CDR1 SGHTA and CDR2 FQGNSA. The CDR3 extends over 15 amino acids. In the source study's methods: Amplifying reference gene primers gave estimates of nucleated cell counts. TCRdb's copy holds only in-frame clones and misses some; the assay was immunoSEQ multiplex PCR. Clone size and the V and J calls come from that table; the DNA yielded D and trimming. The table has tens of thousands of clones, 65% to 80% seen once. The sequenced sample was peripheral blood. The J gene is TRBJ1-5, the V gene TRBV7-2, with 7 bases identical to TRBD1. This sequence was found in a human donor in a cohort sampled during active COVID-19. CDR3 protein: CASSFTGASNQPQHF. CDR3 coding DNA: TGTGCCAGCAGCTTTACAGGGGCTAGCAATCAGCCCCAGCATTTT.